A selection of T cell receptor beta chains follows, all from one sample in a study of T cell repertoires in cytomegalovirus infection. These receptors lack a known antigen. A single record per CDR3 protein comes from TCRdb applying MiXCR to the reads. This repertoire shows approximately 770,000 distinct CDR3 sequences, approximately 32% found once; its top ten account for around 13%. Sequenced here: cultured CD8+ T cells from PBMCs, sampled from culture after CMV antigen stimulation. The receptors originated from a human donor in good health (CMV status not recorded). Some clones in this sample may be carry-over from other donors' samples. CDR3s include the opening cysteine and the closing phenylalanine or tryptophan. D genes are given only for firm matches. Size tells how often a clone was seen (once, few, many) or the class of an expanded clone, and some rows leave it out.

V gene	D gene	clone size	J gene	CDR3 DNA	CDR3 protein
TRBV27	NA	few	TRBJ2-1	TGTGCCAGCAGTGGGGGTTTGTTAGATGAGCAGTTCTTC	CASSGGLLDEQFF
TRBV28	TRBD2	few	TRBJ2-1	TGTGCCAGCAGTCCAGTAGCGGGGGGGCAGGGTGAGCAGTTCTTC	CASSPVAGGQGEQFF
TRBV10-3	NA	NA	TRBJ2-3	TGTGCCATCAGAAACAGTAGCGGCACAGATACGCAGTATTTT	CAIRNSSGTDTQYF
TRBV7-4	TRBD2	NA	TRBJ2-1	TGTGCCAGCAGCTCTCTAGCGGGGGGGCCCAGTGAGCAGTTCTTC	CASSSLAGGPSEQFF
TRBV11-1	NA	few	TRBJ2-5	TGTGCCAGCAGCTTTTCGGACCACTCCCGGGAGACCCAGTACTTC	CASSFSDHSRETQYF
TRBV7-9	TRBD1	NA	TRBJ1-6	TGTGCCAGCAGCTCACGACTCCGGACAGGGATAAATTCACCCCTCCACTTT	CASSSRLRTGINSPLHF
TRBV4-1	NA	once	TRBJ1-1	TGCGCCAGCAGCCAAGAAGTCCCAGCGAACACTGAAGCTTTCTTT	CASSQEVPANTEAFF
TRBV6-2/TRBV6-3	TRBD1	NA	TRBJ1-1	TGTGCCAGCAGTTTCAACAGGGGGATGAACACTGAAGCTTTCTTT	CASSFNRGMNTEAFF
TRBV6-5	TRBD1	few	TRBJ1-3	TGTGCCAGCAGTTGGACAGGGGGGGATAACACCATATATTTT	CASSWTGGDNTIYF
TRBV7-8	NA	few	TRBJ2-1	TGTGCCAGCAGCTTAGTGGTGGTCGACTCCCCCTTCTACAATGAGCAGTTCTTC	CASSLVVVDSPFYNEQFF
TRBV6-6	NA	few	TRBJ2-1	TGTGCCAGCAGTTACTCAGAGGCAGACTACTCCTACAATGAGCAGTTCTTC	CASSYSEADYSYNEQFF
TRBV19	TRBD1	few	TRBJ1-1	TGTGCCAGTAGTATGGACAGGGGTGGATGGCCTGAAGCTTTCTTT	CASSMDRGGWPEAFF
TRBV5-6	NA	NA	TRBJ2-5	TGTGCCAGCAGCTCCCTTCTATATCGACAAGAGACCCAGTACTTC	CASSSLLYRQETQYF
TRBV11-3	TRBD1	few	TRBJ1-1	TGTGCCAGCAGCTTTACAGGGGGGATGAACACTGAAGCTTTCTTT	CASSFTGGMNTEAFF
TRBV27	NA	NA	TRBJ2-1	TGTGCCAGCAGTACGGGGGGCTATGAGCAGTTCTTC	CASSTGGYEQFF
TRBV4-1	TRBD2	NA	TRBJ2-3	TGCGCCAGCAGCCTGGGACGGTTAGCGGGGATTATCACAGATACGCAGTATTTT	CASSLGRLAGIITDTQYF
TRBV27	NA	NA	TRBJ1-5	TGTGCCAGCAGTTCCAACAGGGTACAGCAGCCCCAGCATTTT	CASSSNRVQQPQHF
TRBV6-5	NA	few	TRBJ1-1	TGTGCCAGCAGTTACGATGGACAAGTGGCTTTCTTT	CASSYDGQVAFF
TRBV27	NA	NA	TRBJ2-5	TGTGCCAGCATTCTTAGACCGGGCCGGCAAGAGACCCAGTACTTC	CASILRPGRQETQYF
TRBV27	NA	NA	TRBJ2-1	TGTGCCAGCATGTGGTGGGGCTACTACAATGAGCAGTTCTTC	CASMWWGYYNEQFF
TRBV7-6	NA	NA	TRBJ1-1	TGTGCCAGCAACGGCGGTTCGAAGGGGAACACTGAAGCTTTCTTT	CASNGGSKGNTEAFF
TRBV11-2	NA	NA	TRBJ1-2	TGTGCCAGCAGCTTAGTAGGCAGGGGAACGGATGGCTACACCTTC	CASSLVGRGTDGYTF
TRBV7-2	TRBD1	many	TRBJ2-5	TGTGCCAGCAGCTTCCCTGGGACAGGGTGGGCGACCCAGTACTTC	CASSFPGTGWATQYF
TRBV15	NA	few	TRBJ1-5	TGTGCCACCAGATCCGGGGGGCGAATAGGTCAGCCCCAGCATTTT	CATRSGGRIGQPQHF
TRBV7-8	NA	many	TRBJ2-2	TGTGCCAGCAGCGATATGAGGCCCGGGGAGCTGTTTTTT	CASSDMRPGELFF
TRBV7-8	NA	many	TRBJ2-3	TGTGCCAGCAGCTCCGCCGGGCGGAGCACAGATACGCAGTATTTT	CASSSAGRSTDTQYF
TRBV5-4	TRBD1	NA	TRBJ1-1	TGTGCCAGCAGCCCGCTGACAGGGCAGAACACTGAAGCTTTCTTT	CASSPLTGQNTEAFF
TRBV6-1	TRBD1	NA	TRBJ1-2	TGTGCCAGCATGAATCCCGGGACAGCCAACTATGGCTACACCTTC	CASMNPGTANYGYTF
TRBV5-6	TRBD1	NA	TRBJ2-1	TGTGCCAGCAGCCGATACAGGGGGCTAGCGGCCGGGGTCGATGAGCAGTTCTTC	CASSRYRGLAAGVDEQFF
TRBV28	NA	few	TRBJ2-4	TGTGCCAGCAGTCCTCAACTGAGAGCCAAAAACATTCAGTACTTC	CASSPQLRAKNIQYF
TRBV4-1	NA	NA	TRBJ1-1	TGCGCCAGCAGCCATTTTATAGGGACCGGGACATTGACCGCCATGAACACTGAAGCTTTCTTT	CASSHFIGTGTLTAMNTEAFF
TRBV12-3/TRBV12-4	NA	NA	TRBJ2-3	TGTGCCAGCAGTTTAAACGGTCCGGGGGGCACAGATACGCAGTATTTT	CASSLNGPGGTDTQYF
TRBV29-1	NA	NA	TRBJ1-2	TGCAGCGTTGACCCCCAGGGGGGCTACACCTTC	CSVDPQGGYTF
TRBV20-1	NA	once	TRBJ1-6	TGCAGTGCTAGGAACGCTTCACCCCTCCACTTT	CSARNASPLHF